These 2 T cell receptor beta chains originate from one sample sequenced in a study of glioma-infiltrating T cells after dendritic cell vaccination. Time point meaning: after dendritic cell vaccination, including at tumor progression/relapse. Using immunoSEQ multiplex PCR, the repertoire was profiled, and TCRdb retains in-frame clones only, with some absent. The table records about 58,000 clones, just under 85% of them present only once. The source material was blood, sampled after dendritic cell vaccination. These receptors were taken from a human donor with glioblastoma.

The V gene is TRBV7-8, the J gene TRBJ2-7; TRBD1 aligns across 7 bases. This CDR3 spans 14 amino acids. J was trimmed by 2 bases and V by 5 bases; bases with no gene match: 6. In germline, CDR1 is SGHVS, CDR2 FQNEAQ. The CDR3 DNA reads TGTGCCAGCAGCCATGTACAGGGGCCCTACGAGCAGTACTTC. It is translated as CASSHVQGPYEQYF.

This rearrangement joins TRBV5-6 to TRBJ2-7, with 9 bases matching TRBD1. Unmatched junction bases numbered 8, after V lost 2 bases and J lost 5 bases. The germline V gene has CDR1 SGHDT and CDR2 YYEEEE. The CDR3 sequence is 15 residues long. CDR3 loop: CASSFMGQGYHEQYF. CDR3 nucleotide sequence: TGTGCCAGCAGCTTTATGGGACAGGGTTATCACGAGCAGTACTTC.